Given below is one T cell receptor (beta chain) in context. Its matching antigen is unknown. This entry is derived from a study of human T cells and chemical hapten exposure. Whole-study findings and limits: Expanded TCR counts at PT1 went up together with patch test score, a positive correlation.

Time point: patch test 1, 2 weeks after DPC sensitization. The treatment here: therapeutic diphenylcyclopropenone sensitization with weekly scalp DPC. The total RNA was obtained from whole blood that was not fractionated. V was shortened by 5 bases and J by 4 bases, with 11 bases between the two germline ends. The CDR3 has 13 amino acids. Per the germline V gene, CDR1 is SGHVS and CDR2 is FQNEAQ. TCRdb ran MiXCR on the RACE reads and lists one entry per CDR3 protein. The sample lists about 120,000 distinct CDR3 sequences, over 10% occurring once. The chain joins TRBV7-8 to TRBJ1-1; a possible D gene is TRBD1 (6 bases). This sequence originates from a woman aged 50 to 60 with alopecia areata. Some clones in this sample may be carry-over from other donors' samples. This sample comprised whole blood, obtained in connection with sensitization to the hapten diphenylcyclopropenone (DPC). The CDR3, as DNA: TGTGCCAGCAGCCAAGAACAGGGCACTGAAGCTTTCTTT. Residues: CASSQEQGTEAFF.